This T cell receptor beta chain derives from a study of shared clonotypes between healthy human individuals. The overall study: CD4 naive and memory got three plates each, CD8 naive two, CD8 memory one.

The repertoire was sequenced with immunoSEQ multiplex PCR; TCRdb's copy has only in-frame clones and lacks some. The sample carries about a million clones, approximately 77% recorded once. Regarding the study as a whole: Clonotype sharing among the donors was expected to vary with sequencing depth.

Details on this clone: No antigen is known for it.

The study drew all its donors from Caucasian adults living in Nashville, Tennessee. The CDR3 sequence is 13 residues long. Trimming removed 2 bases from V and 3 bases from J, with 8 bases in between. Germline assignment: CDR1 SGHRS and CDR2 YFSETQ. Sample: memory CD4+ T cells from PBMCs. Subset of the sample: CD45RA-negative fraction. The genes are TRBV5-1 and TRBJ1-1; possibly TRBD1 for D (5 bases). This TCR came from a man younger than 35 in good health. Some clones in this sample may be carry-over from other donors' samples. CDR3 protein: CASSFVQDTEAFF. The CDR3 DNA is TGCGCCAGCAGCTTCGTACAGGACACTGAAGCTTTCTTT. Filled out from reference TRBV5-1 and TRBJ1-1, the complete variable domain reads KAGVTQTPRYLIKTRGQQVTLSCSPISGHRSVSWYQQTPGQGLQFLFEYFSETQRNKGNFPGRFSGRQFSNSRSEMNVSTLELGDSALYLCASSFVQDTEAFFGQGTRLTVV.